This T cell receptor beta chain originates from a study of cytomegalovirus exposure and HLA in healthy donors. This clone was counted a few times. Its antigen is currently unknown. PCR was performed using 60 Vbeta and 13 Jbeta primers. The method was immunoSEQ multiplex PCR; TCRdb's version includes in-frame clones alone and lacks a portion of them. The sample holds 130,000 or so clones, around 8.5% seen once. General study points: Reported performance of the classifier showed diagnosis of cytomegalovirus status with high specificity and sensitivity. The authors later found most CMV-associated TCR beta chains appeared HLA-restricted. The study listed 150 to 200 cytomegalovirus-associated TCR beta chains. A later examination showed that TCR association rates differed by HLA locus, with DRB1 most and HLA-C fewest.

Germline V gives CDR1 ENHRY, CDR2 SYGVKD. The CDR3 is made up of 16 amino acids. The V gene end was trimmed by 6 bases and the J gene end by 0 bases; junction bases not matched to a gene: 5. The chain links TRBV10-3 to TRBJ2-7, with 13 bases that match TRBD2. The sequence came from a man between 35 and 55 years old in good health and CMV-seronegative. The sequencing input was PBMCs. The CDR3: CAISRLAGGLSYEQYF. DNA of the CDR3: TGTGCCATCAGCCGACTAGCGGGGGGCCTCTCCTACGAGCAGTACTTC.